The 20 T cell receptor beta chains below were found in one sample sequenced in a study of T cells in localized non-small cell lung cancer. Only in-frame clones appear in the TCRdb table, and some are missing; sequencing was by immunoSEQ multiplex PCR. This table holds 35,000 to 50,000 clones, roughly 77% found once. This material consisted of PBMCs, taken before any cancer treatment. The receptors originated from a woman between 35 and 75 years old with stage II squamous cell lung carcinoma.

The chain's CDR3 is CASSLTGGETQYF. CDR3 in DNA: TGCGCCAGCAGCTTGACGGGCGGGGAGACCCAGTACTTC. V usage is TRBV5-1 and J usage is TRBJ2-5; D possibly corresponds to TRBD2 (5 bases). CDR1 is SGHRS and CDR2 is YFSETQ in the germline V gene. This CDR3 is built from 13 residues. V was trimmed by 1 base and J by 5 bases, leaving 9 bases between them.

The rearrangement uses TRBV20-1 and TRBJ1-6, with TRBD1 as a possible D gene (5 bases). The CDR3 loop spans 10 amino acids. Deletions cut 3 bases from V and 19 bases from J, with 13 bases between. Germline V gives CDR1 DFQATT, CDR2 SNEGSKA (reference sequence). DNA of the CDR3: TGCAGTGCTAGTTGGTCGGGACTACACTTT. It yields the protein CSASWSGLHF.

The genes are TRBV11-2 and TRBJ1-5; 9 bases map to TRBD1. Trimming at V came to 5 bases and at J to 4 bases, leaving 9 bases not matched to a gene. The CDR3 spans 16 residues. The germline V gene has CDR1 SGHAT and CDR2 FQNNGV. CDR3: CASSRGTGTGNQPQHF. For the CDR3, the DNA is TGTGCCAGCAGCCGAGGGACAGGGACAGGGAATCAGCCCCAGCATTTT.

The chain employs TRBV2 and TRBJ2-2; no firm D call. V lost 8 bases, J lost 4 bases, and 11 bases lay in between. This CDR3 is 13 amino acids long. In germline, CDR1 is SNHLY, CDR2 FYNNEI. CDR3 protein: CASCVISTGELFF. The CDR3 region has the DNA TGTGCCAGCTGCGTCATAAGCACCGGGGAGCTGTTTTTT.

V and J are TRBV7-8 and TRBJ2-5; D not certain. Germline V lookup: CDR1 SGHVS, CDR2 FQNEAQ. The CDR3 spans 15 residues. V gave up 3 bases and J gave up 6 bases, with 17 bases separating them. This chain's CDR3 is CASSFPRQGMQTQYF. The CDR3 nucleotides are TGTGCCAGCAGCTTTCCCCGGCAAGGGATGCAGACCCAGTACTTC.

DNA for the CDR3: TGCGCCAGCAGCTTGGGGGCCGGGATACAAGAGACCCAGTACTTC. Translating gives CASSLGAGIQETQYF. The chain couples TRBV5-1 to TRBJ2-5; possible D gene TRBD2, 5 bases. V lost 0 bases, J lost 2 bases, and 11 bases lay in between. CDR3 length equals 15 residues. Germline CDR1 and CDR2: SGHRS and YFSETQ.

The chain links TRBV9 to TRBJ2-3, with D uncertain. Germline CDR1 SGDLS, CDR2 YYNGEE. V lost 4 bases to trimming and J lost 6 bases, with 15 bases between them. There are 14 residues in the CDR3. For the CDR3, the DNA is TGTGCCAGCAGCCCGTCGACGGCATCCGATACGCAGTATTTT. Residues: CASSPSTASDTQYF.

The rearrangement links TRBV10-2 to TRBJ1-5; the D gene is possibly TRBD1 (6 bases). Trimming cost V 3 bases and J 11 bases, with 17 bases left between them. Germline CDR1 WSHSY, CDR2 SAAADI. This CDR3 region has 14 residues. The DNA for the CDR3 is TGCGCCAGCAGTGAAGAGTTGGGGGCTATGGCCCAGCATTTT. Its translation is CASSEELGAMAQHF.

The chain has TRBV4-3 and TRBJ2-1, with 8 bases that match TRBD1. The ends lost 4 bases at V and 5 bases at J; junction bases unmatched: 4. The germline CDR1 and CDR2 sequences are LGHNA and YSLEER. The CDR3 sequence is 14 residues long. CDR3 bases: TGCGCCAGCAGCCCCGGGACAGGCGACAATGAGCAGTTCTTC. Protein product: CASSPGTGDNEQFF.

This chain joins TRBV2 and TRBJ1-5; D gene unclear. V lost 3 bases to trimming and J lost 11 bases, with 14 bases between them. Per germline, CDR1 SNHLY and CDR2 FYNNEI. CDR3 length equals 13 residues. The CDR3 sequence: CASSESTRWAQHF. The CDR3 bases are TGTGCCAGCAGTGAGTCGACCCGGTGGGCCCAGCATTTT. The full variable domain, completed using reference TRBV2 and TRBJ1-5, is EPEVTQTPSHQVTQMGQEVILRCVPISNHLYFYWYRQILGQKVEFLVSFYNNEISEKSEIFDDQFSVERPDGSNFTLKIRSTKLEDSAMYFCASSESTRWAQHFGDGTRLSIL.

Only one count was recorded for this clone. J is TRBJ2-1 and V is TRBV2; 10 bases fit TRBD1. V was clipped by 4 bases and J by 9 bases; unmatched bases: 3. CDR1 and CDR2 from the germline V gene are SNHLY and FYNNEI. The CDR3 has 13 amino acids. Here the CDR3 reads CASSGQGAGEQFF. CDR3 nucleotides: TGTGCCAGCAGTGGACAGGGGGCCGGTGAGCAGTTCTTC.

J is TRBJ2-3 and V is TRBV5-1, with a tentative D call TRBD1 (5 bases). Trimming stripped 0 bases from V and 3 bases from J, with 14 bases between. Germline lookup yields CDR1 SGHRS and CDR2 YFSETQ. The CDR3 contains 16 residues. The CDR3 here is CASSLAQGRGTDTQYF. The CDR3, as DNA: TGCGCCAGCAGCTTGGCTCAGGGCCGAGGAACAGATACGCAGTATTTT.

This chain links TRBV29-1 with TRBJ2-2; no reliable D call. V was pared by 6 bases and J by 4 bases, with 15 bases between. CDR1 and CDR2 from the germline V gene are SQVTM and ANQGSEA. This CDR3 is built from 14 residues. The CDR3 DNA reads as TGCAGCGTGGCAGAATCAGTCCTCACCGGGGAGCTGTTTTTT. This gives the protein CSVAESVLTGELFF.

V gene TRBV19 combines with J gene TRBJ2-6, with TRBD2 as a possible D gene (6 bases). This CDR3 contains 17 residues. The ends were cut back, 5 bases at V and 0 bases at J, with 14 bases in the middle. Germline values: CDR1 LNHDA, CDR2 SQIVND (reference sequence). The CDR3 nucleotides read TGTGCCAGTAGTGGCGGGGACGTCCGCTCTGGGGCCAACGTCCTGACTTTC. Translation: CASSGGDVRSGANVLTF.

This chain links TRBV7-2 with TRBJ2-1; TRBD1 agrees at 10 bases. The trim removed 5 bases at V and 7 bases at J, leaving 8 bases unmatched. Germline V CDR1 and CDR2: SGHTA, FQGNSA. This CDR3 region has 15 residues. The CDR3: CASSISRDRGNEQFF. CDR3 DNA: TGTGCCAGCAGCATATCCCGGGACAGGGGAAATGAGCAGTTCTTC.

This chain uses TRBV7-2 with TRBJ2-6, with no clear D. CDR1 and CDR2 from the germline V gene are SGHTA and FQGNSA. V shed 3 bases and J shed 0 bases, with 12 bases lying between them. The CDR3 runs to 17 residues. CDR3 sequence reads: CASSFYAASSGANVLTF. As DNA, the CDR3 is TGTGCCAGCAGCTTTTATGCGGCAAGCTCTGGGGCCAACGTCCTGACTTTC.

The chain carries TRBV7-2 and TRBJ1-5; 8 bases match TRBD1. This CDR3 is 13 amino acids long. Germline values: CDR1 SGHTA, CDR2 FQGNSA. V dropped 4 bases and J dropped 6; count of bases not matched to a gene: 2. The CDR3 region is CASSSQGAQPQHF. In nucleotides, the CDR3 is TGTGCCAGCAGCTCTCAGGGGGCTCAGCCCCAGCATTTT.

The chain joins TRBV9 to TRBJ2-7, with TRBD2 as a possible D gene (5 bases). Trimming pared 3 bases from V and 0 bases from J, leaving 10 bases between. Germline CDR1 SGDLS, CDR2 YYNGEE. The CDR3 covers 14 residues. CDR3 amino acids: CASSAQTTSYEQYF. Written as DNA, the CDR3 is TGTGCCAGCAGCGCCCAGACTACCTCCTACGAGCAGTACTTC.

The chain carries TRBV7-2 and TRBJ2-1, with 13 positions matching TRBD2. Per the germline V gene, CDR1 is SGHTA and CDR2 is FQGNSA. Trimming at V came to 5 bases and at J to 6 bases, leaving 13 bases not matched to a gene. The CDR3 runs to 18 residues. CDR3 nucleotide sequence: TGTGCCAGCAGCACCCGAGTCGGGGGACTAGCGGGATTCAATGAGCAGTTCTTC. It is translated as CASSTRVGGLAGFNEQFF.

V and J are TRBV18 and TRBJ2-7; D gene uncertain. Germline CDR1 and CDR2: KGHSH and LQKENI. V was clipped by 7 bases and J by 3 bases, with 16 bases between them. This CDR3 has 14 amino acids. CDR3 coding DNA: TGTGCCAGCTACCTTGTGCGGACGGACTACGAGCAGTACGTC. This codes for CASYLVRTDYEQYV.